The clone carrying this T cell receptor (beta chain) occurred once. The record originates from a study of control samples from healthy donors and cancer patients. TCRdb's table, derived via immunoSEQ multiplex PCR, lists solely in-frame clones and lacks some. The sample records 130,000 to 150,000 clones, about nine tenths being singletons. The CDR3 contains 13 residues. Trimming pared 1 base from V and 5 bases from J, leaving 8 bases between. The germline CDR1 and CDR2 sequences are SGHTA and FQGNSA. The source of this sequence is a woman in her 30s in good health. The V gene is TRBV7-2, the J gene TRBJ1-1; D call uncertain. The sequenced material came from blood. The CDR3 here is CASSLVRMTEAFF. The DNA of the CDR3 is TGTGCCAGCAGCTTAGTTCGGATGACTGAAGCTTTCTTT.